A selection of T cell receptor beta chains follows, all from one sample in a study of response to subunit inactivated influenza vaccine. TCRdb re-analysed the RT-PCR reads in MiXCR, keeping a single row per CDR3 protein. The data contain hundreds of thousands of distinct CDR3 sequences, about a sixth of them singletons. Source: PBMCs from blood, taken approximately 12 days after vaccination. The receptors here all came from a man in his forties or fifties who received an inactivated influenza vaccine. Each CDR3 is given without its conserved first and last residue. The D gene is left open where the match is weak.

TRBJ1-5,TRBV15,-,ATSREGPQPQH
-,TRBV6-1,-,ASSENDSTYEQF
TRBJ2-1,TRBV7-2,TRBD2,ASSLVLGLALDNEQF
TRBJ2-1,TRBV2,-,ASVIGIGSYNEQF
TRBJ1-4,TRBV15,-,ATSRVQTNEKLF
TRBJ2-7,TRBV19,-,ASSMGLAVYEQY
TRBJ1-2,TRBV12-3/TRBV12-4,-,ASSSLGGARDYGYT
TRBJ2-4,TRBV7-2,TRBD2,ASSPPGLAQNIQY
TRBJ2-1,TRBV12-3/TRBV12-4,-,ASTFEYSYNEQF
TRBJ2-3,TRBV20-1,-,SSNRDAGTDTQY
TRBJ2-4,TRBV6-5,TRBD1,ASSSGTDYLAKNIQY
TRBJ2-7,TRBV6-1,TRBD2,ASSSSGSSYEQY
TRBJ2-1,TRBV20-1,TRBD2,SASLAGSFNEQF
TRBJ1-2,TRBV5-1,-,ASSLDPGRYGDGYT
TRBJ2-5,TRBV6-2/TRBV6-3,-,ASSHQGPGETQY
TRBJ2-1,TRBV28,TRBD2,ASSQSGGAYNEQF
TRBJ2-7,TRBV20-1,TRBD1,SAHGGTGSEQY
TRBJ2-6,TRBV3-1,TRBD1,ASSQATGTLSGANVLT